The T cell receptor (beta chain) under discussion was sequenced for a study of blood T cell repertoires in COVID-19. Whole-study context: Samples came from the United States, Italy and Spain, spanning acute and convalescent COVID-19. T cells, B-cell-depleted T cells, or PBMCs supplied cDNA or gDNA.

Per the study methods: The authors estimated nucleated cell counts from reference gene primer amplification. Repertoires were generated with immunoSEQ multiplex PCR, while TCRdb's copy carries only in-frame clones and drops some. V and J calls plus clone size are reproduced from that table; the DNA served to infer D and trimming. The table records some 200,000 clones, around 84% of them present only once. V lost 4 bases, J lost 3 bases, and 18 bases lay in between. Germline assignment: CDR1 SEHNR and CDR2 FQNEAQ (reference sequence). The CDR3 has 16 residues. Material: peripheral blood. This TCR derives from a man younger than 45 with active or convalescent COVID-19. The J gene is TRBJ1-1, the V gene TRBV7-9; unclear D gene. CDR3 sequence (DNA): TGTGCCAGCAGCTATAAGGTTACGTCAGCGCACACTGAAGCTTTCTTT. Translated: CASSYKVTSAHTEAFF.